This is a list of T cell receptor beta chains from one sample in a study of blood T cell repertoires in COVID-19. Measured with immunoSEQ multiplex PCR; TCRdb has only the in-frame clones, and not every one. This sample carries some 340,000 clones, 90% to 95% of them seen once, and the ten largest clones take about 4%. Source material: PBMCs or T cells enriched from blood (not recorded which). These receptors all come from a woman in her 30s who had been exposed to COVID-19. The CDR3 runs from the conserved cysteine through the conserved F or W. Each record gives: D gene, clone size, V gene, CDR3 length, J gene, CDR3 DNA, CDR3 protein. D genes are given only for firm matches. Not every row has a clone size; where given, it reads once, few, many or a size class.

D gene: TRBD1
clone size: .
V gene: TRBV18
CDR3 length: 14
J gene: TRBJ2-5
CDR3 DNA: TGTGCCAGCTCAAGGACAGGGGTTCAAGAGACCCAGTACTTC
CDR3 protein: CASSRTGVQETQYF

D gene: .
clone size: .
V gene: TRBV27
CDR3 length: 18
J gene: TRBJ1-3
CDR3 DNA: TGTGCCAGCAGTTTTGGTAGGGAGAGTGCCGACTCTGGAAACACCATATATTTT
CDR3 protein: CASSFGRESADSGNTIYF

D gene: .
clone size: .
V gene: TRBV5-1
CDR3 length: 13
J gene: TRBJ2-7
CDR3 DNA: TGCGCCAGCTCACAACGCAGGGAATACGAGCAGTACTTC
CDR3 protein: CASSQRREYEQYF

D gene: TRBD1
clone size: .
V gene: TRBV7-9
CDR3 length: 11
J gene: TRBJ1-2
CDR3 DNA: TGTGCCAGCAGCTCAGATCAGGGGACAGCATTC
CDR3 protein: CASSSDQGTAF

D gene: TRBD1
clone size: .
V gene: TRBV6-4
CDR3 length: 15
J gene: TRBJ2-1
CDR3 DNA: TGTGCCAGCAGTCCGGGACAGGGGGGTAACAATGAGCAGTTCTTC
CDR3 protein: CASSPGQGGNNEQFF

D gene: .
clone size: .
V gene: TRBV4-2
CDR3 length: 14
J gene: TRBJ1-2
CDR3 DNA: TGTGCCAGCAGCCAAGACAGGCCAGGTGGGGGCTACACCTTC
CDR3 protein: CASSQDRPGGGYTF

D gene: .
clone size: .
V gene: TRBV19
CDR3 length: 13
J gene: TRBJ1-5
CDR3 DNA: TGTGCCAGTAGTATAGATCTAGGTGACCCCCAGCATTTT
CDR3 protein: CASSIDLGDPQHF

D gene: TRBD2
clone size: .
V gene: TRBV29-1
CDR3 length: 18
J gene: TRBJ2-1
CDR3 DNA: TGCAGCGTTGAAGATCCTCGCACTAGCGAACCCCTTAACAATGAGCAGTTCTTC
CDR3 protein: CSVEDPRTSEPLNNEQFF

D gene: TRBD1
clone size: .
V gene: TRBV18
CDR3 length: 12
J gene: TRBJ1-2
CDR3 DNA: TGTGCCAGCGGACAGGGGGCCGGAGGCTACACCTTC
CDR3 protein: CASGQGAGGYTF

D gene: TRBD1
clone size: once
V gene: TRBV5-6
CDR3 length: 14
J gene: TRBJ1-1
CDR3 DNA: TGTGCCAGCAGGATGGACAGGGCGAACACTGAAGCTTTCTTT
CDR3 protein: CASRMDRANTEAFF

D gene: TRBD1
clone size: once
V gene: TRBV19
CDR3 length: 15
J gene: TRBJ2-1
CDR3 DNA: TGTGCCAGTAGTACGCGGACAGGGACTGGGGATGAGCAGTTCTTC
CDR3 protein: CASSTRTGTGDEQFF

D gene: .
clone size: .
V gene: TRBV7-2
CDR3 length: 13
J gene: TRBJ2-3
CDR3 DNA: TGTGCCAGCAGCACCTTAGGCACAGATACGCAGTATTTT
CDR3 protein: CASSTLGTDTQYF

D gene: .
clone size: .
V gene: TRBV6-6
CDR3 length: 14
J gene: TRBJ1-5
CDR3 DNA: TGTGCCAGCAGTTACGTGGCAGGGGTTCAGCCCCAGCATTTT
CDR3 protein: CASSYVAGVQPQHF

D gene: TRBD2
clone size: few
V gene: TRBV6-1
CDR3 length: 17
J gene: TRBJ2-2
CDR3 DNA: TGTGCCAGCAGCGAACCAGGCGGGGGGGCCCGGACCGGGGAGCTGTTTTTT
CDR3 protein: CASSEPGGGARTGELFF

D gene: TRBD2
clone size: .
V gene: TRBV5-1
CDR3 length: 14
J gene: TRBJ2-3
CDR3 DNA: TGCGCCAGCAGACCCAGCGGGGCCACAGATACGCAGTATTTT
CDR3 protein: CASRPSGATDTQYF

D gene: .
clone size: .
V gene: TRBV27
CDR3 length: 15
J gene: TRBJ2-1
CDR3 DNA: TGTGCCAGCAGTTTATCCCGAAGCCTCGGCAATGAGCAGTTCTTC
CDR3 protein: CASSLSRSLGNEQFF

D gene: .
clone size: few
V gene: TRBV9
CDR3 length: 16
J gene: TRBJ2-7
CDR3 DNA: TGTGCCAGCAGCTTATCAGGGGGGACCTTCAGGGACGAGCAGTACTTC
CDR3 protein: CASSLSGGTFRDEQYF

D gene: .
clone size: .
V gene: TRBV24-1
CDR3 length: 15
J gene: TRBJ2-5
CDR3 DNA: TGTGCCACCAGTGATTTCGAGAGCGGCCAAGAGACCCAGTACTTC
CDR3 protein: CATSDFESGQETQYF

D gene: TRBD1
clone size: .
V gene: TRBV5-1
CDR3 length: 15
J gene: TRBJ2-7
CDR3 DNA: TGCGCCAGCAGTCCAGCGACAGGGGGCTCCTACGAGCAGTACTTC
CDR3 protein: CASSPATGGSYEQYF

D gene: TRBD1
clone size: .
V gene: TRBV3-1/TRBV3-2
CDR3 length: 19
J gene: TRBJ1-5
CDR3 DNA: TGTGCCAGCAGCCGATTAACCGCGACAGGGGCCAATAGCAATCAGCCCCAGCATTTT
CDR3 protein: CASSRLTATGANSNQPQHF

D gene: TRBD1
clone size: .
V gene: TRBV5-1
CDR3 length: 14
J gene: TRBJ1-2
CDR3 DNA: TGCGCCAGCAGTAGATCGGGACAGGGGTCTGGCTACACCTTC
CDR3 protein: CASSRSGQGSGYTF

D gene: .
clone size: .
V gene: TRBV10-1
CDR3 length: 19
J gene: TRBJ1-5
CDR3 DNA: TGCGCCAGCAGTGAGAAGGTGGACACAATCCTAAGGGATGGTCAGCCCCAGCATTTT
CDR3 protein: CASSEKVDTILRDGQPQHF

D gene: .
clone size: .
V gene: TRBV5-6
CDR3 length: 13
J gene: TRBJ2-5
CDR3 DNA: TGTGCCAGCAGCCCTAGCGTAGTGGAGACCCAGTACTTC
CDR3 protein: CASSPSVVETQYF

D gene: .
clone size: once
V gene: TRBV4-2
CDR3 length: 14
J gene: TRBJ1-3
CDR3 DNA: TGTGCCAGCAGCCAAGACTACTCTGGAAACACCATATATTTT
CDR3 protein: CASSQDYSGNTIYF

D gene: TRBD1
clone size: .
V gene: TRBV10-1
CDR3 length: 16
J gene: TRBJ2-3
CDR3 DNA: TGCGCCAGCAGTGAGAAGGACAGGGAATTCACAGATACGCAGTATTTT
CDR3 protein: CASSEKDREFTDTQYF

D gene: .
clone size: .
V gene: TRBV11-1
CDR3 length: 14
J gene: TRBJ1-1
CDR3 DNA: TGTGCCAGCAGCCGCGGACTGGAGAACACTGAAGCTTTCTTT
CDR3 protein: CASSRGLENTEAFF

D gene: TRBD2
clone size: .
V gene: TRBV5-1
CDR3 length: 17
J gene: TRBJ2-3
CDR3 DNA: TGCGCCAGCAGCTTTGGTAGCGGGGGGACCTACACAGATACGCAGTATTTT
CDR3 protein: CASSFGSGGTYTDTQYF

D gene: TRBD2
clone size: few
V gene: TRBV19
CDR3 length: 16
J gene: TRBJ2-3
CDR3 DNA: TGTGCCAGTAGTGAGGGACTAGCGGGGAGCACAGATACGCAGTATTTT
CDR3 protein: CASSEGLAGSTDTQYF

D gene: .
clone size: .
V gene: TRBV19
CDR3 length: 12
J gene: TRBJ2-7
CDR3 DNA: TGTGCCAGTAGTATCGGGAACTACGAGCAGTACTTC
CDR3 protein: CASSIGNYEQYF

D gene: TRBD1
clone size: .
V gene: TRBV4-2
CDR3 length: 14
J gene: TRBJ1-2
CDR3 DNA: TGTGCCAGCAGCCTCCAGGGGACAGGGGGTGGCTACACCTTC
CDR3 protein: CASSLQGTGGGYTF

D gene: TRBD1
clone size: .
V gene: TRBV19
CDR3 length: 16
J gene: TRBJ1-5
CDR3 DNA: TGTGCCAGTAGTAAGGGGACAGGGCTTAGCAATCAGCCCCAGCATTTT
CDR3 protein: CASSKGTGLSNQPQHF

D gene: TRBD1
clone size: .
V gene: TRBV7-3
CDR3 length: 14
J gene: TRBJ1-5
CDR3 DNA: TGTGCCAGCAGCGGGACAGGGCTGAATCAGCCCCAGCATTTT
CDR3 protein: CASSGTGLNQPQHF

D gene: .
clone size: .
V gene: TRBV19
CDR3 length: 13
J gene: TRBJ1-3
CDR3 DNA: TGTGCCAGTAGTCAGGGATCTGGAAACACCATATATTTT
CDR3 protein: CASSQGSGNTIYF

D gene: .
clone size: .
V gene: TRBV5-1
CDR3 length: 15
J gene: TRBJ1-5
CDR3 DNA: TGCGCCAGCAGCCCGGGACATAAAAGCAATCAGCCCCAGCATTTT
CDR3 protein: CASSPGHKSNQPQHF

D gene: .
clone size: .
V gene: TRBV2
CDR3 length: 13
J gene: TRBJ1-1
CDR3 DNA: TGTGCCAGCACCCTCAGTTTGGCCACTGAAGCTTTCTTT
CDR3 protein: CASTLSLATEAFF

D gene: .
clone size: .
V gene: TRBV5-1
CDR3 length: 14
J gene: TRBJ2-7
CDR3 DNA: TGCGCCAGCAGCTTGGGGACAGCCGACTACGAGCAGTACTTC
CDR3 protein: CASSLGTADYEQYF

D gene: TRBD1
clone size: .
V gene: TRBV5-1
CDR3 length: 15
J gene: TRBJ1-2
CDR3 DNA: TGCGCCAGCAGCTTGGCCGGGACAGGGGGGAATAGCTACACCTTC
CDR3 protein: CASSLAGTGGNSYTF

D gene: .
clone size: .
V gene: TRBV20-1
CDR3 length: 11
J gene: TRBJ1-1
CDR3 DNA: TGCAGTGCTCACAGCTACACTGAAGCTTTCTTT
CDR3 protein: CSAHSYTEAFF

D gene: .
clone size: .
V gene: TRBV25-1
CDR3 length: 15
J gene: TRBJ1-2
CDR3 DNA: TGTGCCAGCAGCCCATCGTCAGGGTACCGCTATGGCTACACCTTC
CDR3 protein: CASSPSSGYRYGYTF

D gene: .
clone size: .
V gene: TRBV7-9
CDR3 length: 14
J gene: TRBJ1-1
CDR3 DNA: TGTGCCAGCAGCCAGGCCAGTCCGAACACTGAAGCTTTCTTT
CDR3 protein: CASSQASPNTEAFF

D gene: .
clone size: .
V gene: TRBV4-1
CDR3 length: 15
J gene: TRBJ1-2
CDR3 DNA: TGCGCCAGCAGCCAAGGGGTTCCGGGGGGTTATGGCTACACCTTC
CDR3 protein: CASSQGVPGGYGYTF

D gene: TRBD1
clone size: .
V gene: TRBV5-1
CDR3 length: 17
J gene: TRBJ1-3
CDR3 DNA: TGCGCCAGCAGGACAGGGCATAGTGGTCCCTCTGGAAACACCATATATTTT
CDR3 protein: CASRTGHSGPSGNTIYF

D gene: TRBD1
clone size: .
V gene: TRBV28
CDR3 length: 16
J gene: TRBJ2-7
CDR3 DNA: TGTGCCAGCAGTACCCTCGGACAGGGCATCTCCTACGAGCAGTACTTC
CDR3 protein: CASSTLGQGISYEQYF

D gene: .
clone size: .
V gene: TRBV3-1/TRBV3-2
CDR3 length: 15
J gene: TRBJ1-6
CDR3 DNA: TGTGCCAGCAGCCTCCAGGGTTCCTATAATTCACCCCTCCACTTT
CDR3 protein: CASSLQGSYNSPLHF